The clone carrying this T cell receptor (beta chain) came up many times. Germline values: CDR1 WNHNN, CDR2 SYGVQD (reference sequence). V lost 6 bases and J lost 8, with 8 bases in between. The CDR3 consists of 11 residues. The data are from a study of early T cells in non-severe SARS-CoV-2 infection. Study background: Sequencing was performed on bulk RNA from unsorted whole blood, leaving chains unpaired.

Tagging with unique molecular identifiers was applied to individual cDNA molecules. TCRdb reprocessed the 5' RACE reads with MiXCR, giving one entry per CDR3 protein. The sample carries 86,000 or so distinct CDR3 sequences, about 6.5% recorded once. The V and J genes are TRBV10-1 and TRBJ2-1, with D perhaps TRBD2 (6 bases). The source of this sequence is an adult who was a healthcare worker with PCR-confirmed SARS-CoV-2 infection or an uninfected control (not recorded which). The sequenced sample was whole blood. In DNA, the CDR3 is TGCGCCAGCAGACTAGCCTATGAGCAGTTCTTC. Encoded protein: CASRLAYEQFF.